This T cell receptor (beta chain) was recovered during a study of CD8+ T cells in alopecia areata. The study, taken as a whole, reports: Resident alphabeta T cells of normal skin are also sequenced in scalp samples. Patients shared TCRs less clearly than mice did, possibly owing to HLA. Normal scalp showed lower clonality than lesional scalp, especially alopecia totalis/universalis.

This clone was picked up a small number of times. The antigen remains unidentified. The sample has other DNA sequences that encode this CDR3 too. The length of the CDR3 is 12 residues. Germline CDR1 and CDR2: SGHDT and YYEEEE. The V gene lost 2 bases and the J gene lost 7 bases, with 6 bases spanning the gap. cDNA reverse transcribed from extracted RNA served as the sequencing template. The table came from immunoSEQ multiplex PCR; TCRdb's copy has only in-frame clones and leaves some out. This table holds 70,000 to 95,000 clones, around 54% found once. From PBMCs, CD4+ and CD8+ T cells were sorted. Source material: NKG2D-high CD8+ T cells sorted from blood. This sequence joins TRBV5-6 and TRBJ2-2, with unresolved D. This sequence originates from a human donor with alopecia areata. For the CDR3, the DNA is TGTGCCAGCAGCTTAGGCAGCGGGGAGCTGTTTTTT. This sequence encodes CASSLGSGELFF.